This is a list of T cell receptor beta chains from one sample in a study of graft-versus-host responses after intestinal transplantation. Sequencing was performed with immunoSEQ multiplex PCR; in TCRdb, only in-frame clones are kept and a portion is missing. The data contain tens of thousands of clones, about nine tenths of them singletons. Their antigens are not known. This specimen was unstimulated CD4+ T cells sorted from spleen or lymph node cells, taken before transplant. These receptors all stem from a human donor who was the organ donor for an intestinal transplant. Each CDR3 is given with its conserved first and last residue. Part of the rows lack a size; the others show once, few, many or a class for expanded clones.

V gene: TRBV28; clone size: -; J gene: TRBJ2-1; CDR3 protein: CASSSLGLAEDNEQFF
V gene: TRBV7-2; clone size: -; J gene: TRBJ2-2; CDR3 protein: CASSLGSAGNTGELFF
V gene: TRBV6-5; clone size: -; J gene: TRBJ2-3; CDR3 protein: CASSRHTTDTQYF
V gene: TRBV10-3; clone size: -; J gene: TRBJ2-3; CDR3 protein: CAISGRPLLTDTQYF
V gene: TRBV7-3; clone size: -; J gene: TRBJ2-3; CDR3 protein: CASSLTLRETDTQYF
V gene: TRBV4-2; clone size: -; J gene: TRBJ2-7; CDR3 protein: CASSQDFGYEQYF
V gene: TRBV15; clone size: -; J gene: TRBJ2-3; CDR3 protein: CATSRGLRRGTDTQYF
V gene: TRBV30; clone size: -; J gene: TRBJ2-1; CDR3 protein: CAWSLGAGGPDEQFF
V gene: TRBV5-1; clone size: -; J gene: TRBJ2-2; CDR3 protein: CASSLEAATGELFF
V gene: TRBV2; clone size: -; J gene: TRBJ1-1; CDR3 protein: CASRISGGLGFF
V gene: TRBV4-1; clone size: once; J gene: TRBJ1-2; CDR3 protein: CASSQANQGDYGYTF
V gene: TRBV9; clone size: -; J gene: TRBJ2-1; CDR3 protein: CASSVVGGGTYNEQFF
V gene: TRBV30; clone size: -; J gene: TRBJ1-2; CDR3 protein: CAWGTGINRGYTF
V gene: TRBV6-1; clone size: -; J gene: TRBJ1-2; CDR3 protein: CASSDRVYGYTF
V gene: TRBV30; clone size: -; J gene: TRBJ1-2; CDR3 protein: CAWSVHRQGSLGGYTF
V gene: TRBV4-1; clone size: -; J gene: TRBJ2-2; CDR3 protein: CASSQDLAAYTGELFF
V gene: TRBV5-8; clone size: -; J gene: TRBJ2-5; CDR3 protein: CASSWGQRETQYF
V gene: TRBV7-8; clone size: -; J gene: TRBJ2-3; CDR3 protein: CASSLGRLAGDTQYF
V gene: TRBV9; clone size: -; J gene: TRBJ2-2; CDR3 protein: CASSVGSGGTGELFF
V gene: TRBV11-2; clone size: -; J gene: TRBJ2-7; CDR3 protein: CASSFGRVYEQYF
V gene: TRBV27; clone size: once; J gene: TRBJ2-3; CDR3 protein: CASSLGGVGADTQYF
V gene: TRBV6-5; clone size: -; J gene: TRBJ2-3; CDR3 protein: CASSYTLASTDTQYF
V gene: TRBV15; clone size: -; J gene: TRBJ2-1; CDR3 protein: CATSRAPGRSGTTYNEQFF
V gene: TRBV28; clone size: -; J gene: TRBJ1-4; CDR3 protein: CASSLRAGGEKLFF
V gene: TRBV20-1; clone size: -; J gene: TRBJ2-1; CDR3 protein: CSAHGPREQFF
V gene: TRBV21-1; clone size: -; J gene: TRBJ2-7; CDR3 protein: CASSKNSSGRALSYEQYF